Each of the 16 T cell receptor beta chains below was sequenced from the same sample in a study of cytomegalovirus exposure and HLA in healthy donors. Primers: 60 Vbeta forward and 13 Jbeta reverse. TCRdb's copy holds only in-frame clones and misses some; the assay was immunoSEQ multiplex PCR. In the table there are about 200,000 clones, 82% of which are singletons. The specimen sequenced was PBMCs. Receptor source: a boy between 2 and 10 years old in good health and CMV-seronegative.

Here the CDR3 reads CASSETGGAYTEAFF. As DNA, the CDR3 is TGTGCCAGCAGTGAGACAGGGGGCGCTTACACTGAAGCTTTCTTT. The chain recombines TRBV2 with TRBJ1-1; 10 nucleotides align to TRBD1. Germline loops: CDR1 SNHLY, CDR2 FYNNEI. Trimming took 3 bases from V and 3 from J; bases not matched to a gene: 4. The CDR3 runs to 15 residues.

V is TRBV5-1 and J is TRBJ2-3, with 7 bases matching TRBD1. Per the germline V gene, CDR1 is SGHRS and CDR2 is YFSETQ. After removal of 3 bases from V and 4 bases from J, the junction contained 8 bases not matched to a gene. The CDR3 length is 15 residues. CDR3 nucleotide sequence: TGCGCCAGCAGCTGGGACAGTTCTTTACCAGATACGCAGTATTTT. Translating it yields CASSWDSSLPDTQYF.

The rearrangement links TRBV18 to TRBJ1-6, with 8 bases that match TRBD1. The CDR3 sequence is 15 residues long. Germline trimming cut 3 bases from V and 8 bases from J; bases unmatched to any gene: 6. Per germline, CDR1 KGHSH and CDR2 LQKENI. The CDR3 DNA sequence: TGTGCCAGCTCACCTAGGACAGGGTGGGATTCACCCCTCCACTTT. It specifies CASSPRTGWDSPLHF.

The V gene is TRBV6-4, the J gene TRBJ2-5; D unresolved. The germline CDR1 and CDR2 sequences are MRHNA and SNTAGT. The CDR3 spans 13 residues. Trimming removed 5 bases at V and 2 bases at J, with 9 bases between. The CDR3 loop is CASSSERQETQYF. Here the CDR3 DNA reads TGTGCCAGCAGTTCAGAAAGACAAGAGACCCAGTACTTC.

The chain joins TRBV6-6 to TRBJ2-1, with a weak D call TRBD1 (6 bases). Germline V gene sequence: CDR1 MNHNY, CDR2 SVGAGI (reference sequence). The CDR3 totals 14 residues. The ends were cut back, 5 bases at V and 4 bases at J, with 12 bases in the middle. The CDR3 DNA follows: TGTGCCAGCAGTACAAGGACAGATTACAATGAGCAGTTCTTC. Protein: CASSTRTDYNEQFF.

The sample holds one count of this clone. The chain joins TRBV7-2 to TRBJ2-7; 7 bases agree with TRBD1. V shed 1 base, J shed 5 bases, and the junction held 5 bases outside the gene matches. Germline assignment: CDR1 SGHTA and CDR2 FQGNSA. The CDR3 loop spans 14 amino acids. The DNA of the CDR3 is TGTGCCAGCAGCTTAGATAGGGGGCGGCACGAGCAGTACTTC. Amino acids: CASSLDRGRHEQYF.

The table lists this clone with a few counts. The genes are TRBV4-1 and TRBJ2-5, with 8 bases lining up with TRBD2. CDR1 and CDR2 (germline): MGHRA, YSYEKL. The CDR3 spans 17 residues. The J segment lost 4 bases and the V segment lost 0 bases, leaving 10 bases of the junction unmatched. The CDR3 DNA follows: TGCGCCAGCAGCCAAGATTCCCGGGGGGGCCGGGCAGAGACCCAGTACTTC. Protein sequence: CASSQDSRGGRAETQYF.

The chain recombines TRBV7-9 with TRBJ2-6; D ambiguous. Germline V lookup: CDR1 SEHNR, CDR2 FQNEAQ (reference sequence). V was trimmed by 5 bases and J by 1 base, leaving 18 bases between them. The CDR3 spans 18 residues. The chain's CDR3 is CASSRSEPVPSGANVLTF. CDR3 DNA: TGTGCCAGCAGCCGCAGCGAGCCTGTCCCGTCTGGGGCCAACGTCCTGACTTTC.

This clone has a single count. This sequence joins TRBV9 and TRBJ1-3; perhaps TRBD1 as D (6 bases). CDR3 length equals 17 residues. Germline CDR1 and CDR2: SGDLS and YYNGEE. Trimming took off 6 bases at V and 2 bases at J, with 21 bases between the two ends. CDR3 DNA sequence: TGTGCCAGCACCGATTCCAAACAGGGAGCAACTGGAAACACCATATATTTT. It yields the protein CASTDSKQGATGNTIYF.

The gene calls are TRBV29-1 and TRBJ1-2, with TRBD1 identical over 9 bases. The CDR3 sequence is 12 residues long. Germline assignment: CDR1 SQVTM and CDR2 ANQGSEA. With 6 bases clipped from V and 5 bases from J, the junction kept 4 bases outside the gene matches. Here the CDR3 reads CSVVGQGYGYTF. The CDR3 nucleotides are TGCAGCGTCGTGGGACAGGGTTATGGCTACACCTTC.

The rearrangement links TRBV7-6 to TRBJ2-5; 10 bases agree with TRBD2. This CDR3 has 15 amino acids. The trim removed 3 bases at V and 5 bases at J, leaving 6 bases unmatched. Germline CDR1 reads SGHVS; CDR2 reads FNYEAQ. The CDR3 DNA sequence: TGTGCCAGCAGCTTCCCAGCGGGGGGGCGCGAGACCCAGTACTTC. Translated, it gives CASSFPAGGRETQYF.

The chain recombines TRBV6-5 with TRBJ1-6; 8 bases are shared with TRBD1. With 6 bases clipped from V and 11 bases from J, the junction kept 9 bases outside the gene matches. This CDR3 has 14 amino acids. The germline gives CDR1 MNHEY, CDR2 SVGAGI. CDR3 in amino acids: CASSTGTGAPPLHF. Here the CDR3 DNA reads TGTGCCAGCAGCACCGGGACAGGCGCCCCACCCCTCCACTTT.

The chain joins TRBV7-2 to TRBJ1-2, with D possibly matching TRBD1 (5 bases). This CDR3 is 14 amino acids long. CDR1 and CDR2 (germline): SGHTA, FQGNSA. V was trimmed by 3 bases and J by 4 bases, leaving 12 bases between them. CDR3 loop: CASSLGGGSYGYTF. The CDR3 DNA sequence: TGTGCCAGCAGCTTGGGGGGGGGTTCCTATGGCTACACCTTC.

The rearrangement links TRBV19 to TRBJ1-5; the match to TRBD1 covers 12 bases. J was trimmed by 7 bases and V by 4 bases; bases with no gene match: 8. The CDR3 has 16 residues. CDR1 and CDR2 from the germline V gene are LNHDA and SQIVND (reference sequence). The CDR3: CASSTRDRGLGQPQHF. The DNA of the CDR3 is TGTGCCAGTAGTACCCGGGACAGGGGGCTGGGGCAGCCCCAGCATTTT.

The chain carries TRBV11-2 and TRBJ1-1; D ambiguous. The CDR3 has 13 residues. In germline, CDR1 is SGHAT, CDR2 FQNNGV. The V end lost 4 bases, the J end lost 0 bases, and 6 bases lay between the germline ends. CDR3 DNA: TGTGCCAGCAGCTCTCAGATGAACACTGAAGCTTTCTTT. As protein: CASSSQMNTEAFF.

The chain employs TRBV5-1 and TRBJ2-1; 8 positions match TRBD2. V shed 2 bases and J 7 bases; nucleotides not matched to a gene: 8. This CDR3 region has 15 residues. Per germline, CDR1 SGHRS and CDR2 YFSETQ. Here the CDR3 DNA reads TGCGCCAGCAGCTTTACCGGGGGGGCGGGGAATGAGCAGTTCTTC. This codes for CASSFTGGAGNEQFF.